The rows below give T cell receptor beta chains drawn from one sample of a study of T cells in Graves' hyperthyroidism and ophthalmopathy. TCRdb re-derived calls from the multiplex PCR reads in MiXCR, one entry per CDR3 protein. The sample includes 350,000 to 400,000 distinct CDR3 sequences, about a fifth of them seen just once. The sequenced sample was blood. Source of these receptors: a woman aged 18-29 years with Graves' hyperthyroidism. Both conserved end residues are part of each CDR3. Each record gives: clone size, CDR3 length, J gene, V gene, D gene, CDR3 DNA, CDR3 protein. D genes are given only for firm matches. Clone sizes are given selectively: once, few, many, or a class where the clone is expanded.

- | 15 | TRBJ2-2 | TRBV15 | TRBD2 | TGTGCCAGCAGGACTAGCGCCATGAACACCGGGGAGCTGTTTTTT | CASRTSAMNTGELFF
- | 13 | TRBJ1-5 | TRBV20-1 | TRBD1 | TGCAGTGCTAGCCCGACAGGGACTCAGCCCCAGCATTTT | CSASPTGTQPQHF
many | 15 | TRBJ2-7 | TRBV28 | - | TGTGCCAGCAGTCCCCGGGAGATTTGGGGGTACGAGCAGTACTTC | CASSPREIWGYEQYF
- | 14 | TRBJ1-1 | TRBV15 | - | TGTGCCACCAGCAGGACGGGAGGCAGCTCTGAAGCTTTCTTT | CATSRTGGSSEAFF
many | 15 | TRBJ1-2 | TRBV6-1 | TRBD1 | TGTGCCAGCAGGCGATCTCAGGGGGGGCGAGGTGGCTACACCTTC | CASRRSQGGRGGYTF
few | 14 | TRBJ2-7 | TRBV4-1 | - | TGCGCCAGCAGTCGGGGGGGACAGACCTACGAGCAGTACTTC | CASSRGGQTYEQYF
many | 14 | TRBJ2-2 | TRBV10-3 | - | TGTGCCATCGGACTACTTTCTGACACCGGGGAGCTGTTTTTT | CAIGLLSDTGELFF
many | 14 | TRBJ2-7 | TRBV20-1 | TRBD1 | TGCAGTGCTAGAGATCCAGGGGGCTTCTACGAGCAGTACTTC | CSARDPGGFYEQYF
many | 14 | TRBJ1-5 | TRBV6-1 | - | TGTGCCAGCAGTCCCCGACCCCTACCTCAGCCCCAGCATTTT | CASSPRPLPQPQHF
- | 17 | TRBJ2-6 | TRBV5-1 | - | TGCGCCAGCAGCTTGGTTCCCCCATCCCCTGGGGCCAACGTCCTGACTTTC | CASSLVPPSPGANVLTF
many | 16 | TRBJ1-1 | TRBV5-1 | - | TGCGCCAGCAGCTTGGCCTCGGCACGCCTGGGGACTGAAGCTTTCTTT | CASSLASARLGTEAFF
- | 13 | TRBJ1-3 | TRBV7-9 | - | TGTGCCAGCAGAACCCTCTCTGGAAACACCATATATTTT | CASRTLSGNTIYF
many | 15 | TRBJ2-2 | TRBV12-3/TRBV12-4 | TRBD2 | TGTGCCAGCAGTTACCCGCGGACTAGCACCGGGGAGCTGTTTTTT | CASSYPRTSTGELFF
few | 14 | TRBJ2-5 | TRBV12-3/TRBV12-4 | - | TGTGCCAGCAGCCAACTAGCGGCAGGGGGGACCCAGTACTTC | CASSQLAAGGTQYF
many | 16 | TRBJ1-2 | TRBV20-1 | - | TGCAGTGCCCCTAATCCTCCAGCGGTGGGACACGACGGCTACACCTTC | CSAPNPPAVGHDGYTF
- | 16 | TRBJ2-5 | TRBV6-1 | TRBD2 | TGTGCCAGCAGCGCCGCCTACGGGAGGCCCCAAGAGACCCAGTACTTC | CASSAAYGRPQETQYF
many | 15 | TRBJ1-1 | TRBV6-5 | - | TGTGCCAGCAGTTTCTACCTGGCCCCGAACACTGAAGCTTTCTTT | CASSFYLAPNTEAFF
many | 13 | TRBJ2-5 | TRBV12-3/TRBV12-4 | - | TGTGCCAGCAGTTTCCTAGGCGGGGAGACCCAGTACTTC | CASSFLGGETQYF
- | 14 | TRBJ1-5 | TRBV20-1 | - | TGCAGTGCGGCAGACAGGTTTAGCAATCAGCCCCAGCATTTT | CSAADRFSNQPQHF
many | 13 | TRBJ2-7 | TRBV20-1 | - | TGCAGTGCTAGAGATACCTCGCTCCACGAGCAGTACTTC | CSARDTSLHEQYF
- | 14 | TRBJ1-6 | TRBV5-1 | - | TGCGCCAGCAGCTCGGGACTTCCGAATTCACCCCTCCACTTT | CASSSGLPNSPLHF
many | 17 | TRBJ2-5 | TRBV6-1 | TRBD2 | TGTGCCAGCAGTGAAGATGGGACTAGCGGGGGAGGAGAGACCCAGTACTTC | CASSEDGTSGGGETQYF
many | 14 | TRBJ1-2 | TRBV12-3/TRBV12-4 | - | TGTGCCAGCAGTTTCAACGGGATCAGGAAAGGCTACACCTTC | CASSFNGIRKGYTF
many | 16 | TRBJ2-4 | TRBV28 | - | TGTGCCAGCAGTTTAGGAGGGGTCATTTCGCAAAACATTCAGTACTTC | CASSLGGVISQNIQYF
few | 17 | TRBJ2-7 | TRBV30 | TRBD2 | TGTGCCTGGAAATGGACTAGCGGGGGTAAGAAACCCTACGAGCAGTACTTC | CAWKWTSGGKKPYEQYF
many | 15 | TRBJ2-5 | TRBV5-1 | TRBD1 | TGCGCCAGCAGCTTTACTACAGGGGCTAAAGAGACCCAGTACTTC | CASSFTTGAKETQYF
- | 12 | TRBJ2-7 | TRBV6-2/TRBV6-3 | - | TGTGCCAGCAGTTACACCTCCTACGAGCAGTACTTC | CASSYTSYEQYF
many | 15 | TRBJ2-5 | TRBV2 | TRBD2 | TGTGCCAGCAGTCTTGCTAGCGGGGGTCGGGAGACCCAGTACTTC | CASSLASGGRETQYF
few | 14 | TRBJ2-5 | TRBV5-1 | TRBD1 | TGCGCCAGCAGCCCAACGACAGGGGAAGAGACCCAGTACTTC | CASSPTTGEETQYF
many | 13 | TRBJ1-2 | TRBV27 | - | TGTGCCAGCAGTCGACAGTCGAACTATGGCTACACCTTC | CASSRQSNYGYTF
many | 16 | TRBJ2-5 | TRBV7-8 | TRBD1 | TGTGCCAGCAGCCCAAGTACAGGGGGCTTGGGGGAGACCCAGTACTTC | CASSPSTGGLGETQYF